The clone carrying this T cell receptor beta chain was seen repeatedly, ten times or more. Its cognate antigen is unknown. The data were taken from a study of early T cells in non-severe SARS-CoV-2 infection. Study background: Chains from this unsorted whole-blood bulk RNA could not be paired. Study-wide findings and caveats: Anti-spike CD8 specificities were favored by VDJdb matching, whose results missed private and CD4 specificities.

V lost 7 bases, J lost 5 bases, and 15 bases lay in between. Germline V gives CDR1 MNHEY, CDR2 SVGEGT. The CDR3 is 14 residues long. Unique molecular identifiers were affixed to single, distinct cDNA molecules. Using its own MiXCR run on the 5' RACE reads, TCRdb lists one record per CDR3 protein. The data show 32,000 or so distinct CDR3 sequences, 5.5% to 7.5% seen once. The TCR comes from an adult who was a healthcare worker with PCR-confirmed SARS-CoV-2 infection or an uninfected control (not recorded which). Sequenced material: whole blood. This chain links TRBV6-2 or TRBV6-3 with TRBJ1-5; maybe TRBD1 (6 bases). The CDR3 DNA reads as TGTGCCAGCAAAGGACAGAATGACTATCAGCCCCAGCATTTT. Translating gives CASKGQNDYQPQHF.